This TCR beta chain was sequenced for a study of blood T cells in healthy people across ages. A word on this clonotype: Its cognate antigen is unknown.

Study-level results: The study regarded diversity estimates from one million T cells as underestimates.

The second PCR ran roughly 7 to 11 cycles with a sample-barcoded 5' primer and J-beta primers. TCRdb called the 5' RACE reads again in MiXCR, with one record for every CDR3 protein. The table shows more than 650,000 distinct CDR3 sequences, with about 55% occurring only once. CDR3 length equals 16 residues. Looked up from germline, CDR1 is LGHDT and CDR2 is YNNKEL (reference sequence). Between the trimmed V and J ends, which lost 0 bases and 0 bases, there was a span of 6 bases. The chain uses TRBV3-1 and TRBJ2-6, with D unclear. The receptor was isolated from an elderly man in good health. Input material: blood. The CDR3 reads CASSQEWSSGANVLTF. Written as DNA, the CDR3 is TGTGCCAGCAGCCAAGAATGGAGCTCTGGGGCCAACGTCCTGACTTTC.